The rows below give T cell receptor beta chains drawn from one sample of a study of shared clonotypes between healthy human individuals. Profiling relied on immunoSEQ multiplex PCR, and the TCRdb table lists in-frame clones only, not all of them. Seen here are 550,000 to 850,000 clones, about 74% observed once, and the top ten hold about 1.7%. Sequencing used memory CD4+ T cells sorted from blood. The receptors were sampled from a woman in her twenties or thirties in good health. Both conserved end residues are part of each CDR3. D genes are given only for firm matches. Expanded clones are given a class, and other clones once, few, many or no size at all.

v_gene	abundance	d_gene	j_gene	CDR3nt	CDR3aa
TRBV20-1	few	TRBD1	TRBJ2-7	TGCAGTGTGGGACAGGGGGGAGAGCAGTACTTC	CSVGQGGEQYF
TRBV2	many	NA	TRBJ1-1	TGTGCCAGCAGTGTAATCTCGGGCGCTGAAGCTTTCTTT	CASSVISGAEAFF
TRBV5-6	NA	NA	TRBJ2-5	TGTGCCAGCAGCTTGGGCCCAACGGCGAAAGAGACCCAGTACTTC	CASSLGPTAKETQYF
TRBV10-3	NA	TRBD1	TRBJ2-2	TGTGCCATCAGCCCGGGACAGCCGAACACCGGGGAGCTGTTTTTT	CAISPGQPNTGELFF
TRBV5-1	NA	NA	TRBJ2-5	TGCGCCAGCAGCTTGGAGGGCAGGGTAGAGACCCAGTACTTC	CASSLEGRVETQYF
TRBV25-1	NA	NA	TRBJ1-1	TGTGCCGGAAGTGAACCGGGGAGTTCGAGGAACACTGAAGCTTTCTTT	CAGSEPGSSRNTEAFF
TRBV28	NA	TRBD1	TRBJ1-1	TGTGCCAGCACCAGACAGGGGTATGAAGCTTTCTTT	CASTRQGYEAFF
TRBV10-3	NA	TRBD1	TRBJ1-2	TGTGCCATCAGTTTCGGACAGGGTGATTCTTACTATGGCTACACCTTC	CAISFGQGDSYYGYTF
TRBV6-6	NA	NA	TRBJ1-1	TGTGCCAGCAGTTCACACCTAGGGACTGAAGCTTTCTTT	CASSSHLGTEAFF
TRBV6-5	NA	NA	TRBJ1-2	TGTGCCAGCAGCAGACACCGGACGAAGGGCTACACCTTC	CASSRHRTKGYTF
TRBV29-1	NA	TRBD2	TRBJ2-3	TGCAGCGTTGCTATCCGGGAGGGCCGCACAGATACGCAGTATTTT	CSVAIREGRTDTQYF
TRBV6-6	NA	NA	TRBJ1-1	TGTGCCAGCAGTTCAGGACAGTCTGAAGCTTTCTTT	CASSSGQSEAFF
TRBV30	NA	NA	TRBJ2-3	TGTGCCTGGATGGCGAGCGGGTTCACAGATACGCAGTATTTT	CAWMASGFTDTQYF